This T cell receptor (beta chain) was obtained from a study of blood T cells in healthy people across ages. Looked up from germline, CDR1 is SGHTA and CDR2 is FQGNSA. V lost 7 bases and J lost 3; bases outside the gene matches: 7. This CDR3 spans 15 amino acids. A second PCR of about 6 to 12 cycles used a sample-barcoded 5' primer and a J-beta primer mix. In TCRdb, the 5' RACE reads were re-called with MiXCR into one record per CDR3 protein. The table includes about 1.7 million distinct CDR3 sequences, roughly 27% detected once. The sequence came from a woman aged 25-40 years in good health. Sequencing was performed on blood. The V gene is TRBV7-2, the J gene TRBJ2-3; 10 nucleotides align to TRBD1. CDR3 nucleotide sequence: TGTGCCAGCACCCCGGGACAGGGGAGAACAGATACGCAGTATTTT. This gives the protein CASTPGQGRTDTQYF.